The T cell receptor (beta chain) under discussion was sequenced for a study of CD8 T cells in Susac syndrome. RNA, at roughly 0.45 to 1 ug, was reverse transcribed with random hexamers. TCRdb reanalysed the immunoSEQ multiplex PCR reads using MiXCR and keeps one entry per CDR3 protein. The repertoire holds about 210,000 distinct CDR3 sequences, with nearly 97% as singletons. The specimen was CD4+ T cells from PBMCs. The origin of this receptor is a human donor with multiple sclerosis.

The CDR3 reads CASSVGGRVPRTDTQYF. The CDR3 coding sequence is TGTGCCAGCAGCGTAGGCGGGCGGGTCCCGCGCACAGATACGCAGTATTTT. The chain is built from TRBV9 and TRBJ2-3; perhaps TRBD2 as D (5 bases). Germline CDR1 SGDLS, CDR2 YYNGEE. V was shortened by 0 bases and J by 1 base, with 15 bases between the two germline ends. The CDR3 runs 17 residues.